This T cell receptor (beta chain) appears in the sequencing data of a study of regulatory T cells in long-lasting Graves disease. Both iRepertoire HTBI primers and Arm-PCR of CDR3 regions were used to build the TCR beta libraries. One entry per CDR3 protein, called by TCRdb with MiXCR from the multiplex PCR reads. The sample yields hundreds of thousands of distinct CDR3 sequences, roughly 17% seen once. This clonotype showed up many times. Stated time point: newly diagnosed GD, antithyroid drugs for less than 3 months. The TCR library was prepared using RNA isolated from PBMCs. CDR3 length: 18 residues. V shed 0 bases and J 4 bases; nucleotides not matched to a gene: 11. Germline assignment: CDR1 ENHRY and CDR2 SYGVKD. The data were also submitted as part of a second study, on T cells in Graves' hyperthyroidism and ophthalmopathy.

The chain recombines TRBV10-3 with TRBJ2-7, with TRBD2 matching 11 bases. Sequencing was performed on peripheral blood mononuclear cells (PBMCs), taken at new diagnosis, from a patient treated with antithyroid drugs. The receptor comes from a man aged 35-49 years with Graves disease. The CDR3 protein is CAISESRGPSGGRYEQYF. The CDR3, as DNA: TGTGCCATCAGTGAGTCGAGGGGACCTAGCGGGGGGCGATACGAGCAGTACTTC.